The present T cell receptor beta chain was sequenced within a study of blood T cell repertoires in COVID-19. Study overall: Spain, Italy and the United States supplied samples that represented acute and convalescent COVID-19. T cells, B-cell-depleted T cells, or PBMCs supplied cDNA or gDNA.

V trimming: 3 bases; J trimming: 5 bases; junction bases outside the gene matches: 2. Germline-derived CDR1 and CDR2 are SGDLS and YYNGEE. CDR3 length: 13 amino acids. Original processing notes: Amplification of reference gene primers was used by the study to estimate nucleated cell counts. Produced via immunoSEQ multiplex PCR; TCRdb's table is partial and in-frame only. From that table come the V and J calls and clone size; the DNA was used to work out D and trimming. The table has approximately 77,000 clones, roughly 76% seen once. The specimen was peripheral blood. This TCR was recovered from a man aged 65-85 years with active or convalescent COVID-19. V gene TRBV9 combines with J gene TRBJ2-1; TRBD1 matches at 7 bases. The CDR3 reads CASSEQGNNEQFF. The CDR3 nucleotides read TGTGCCAGCAGCGAACAGGGGAACAATGAGCAGTTCTTC.